This T cell receptor beta chain was sequenced during a study of T cells in Graves' hyperthyroidism and ophthalmopathy. For the study at large: Staff took peripheral blood when the initial diagnosis was made, before any treatment began. Whole-study findings and limits: In simple terms, a model built on 13 V-J features told ophthalmopathy apart from stable hyperthyroidism.

Germline values: CDR1 DFQATT, CDR2 SNEGSKA (reference sequence). Trimming removed 0 bases from V and 6 bases from J, with 14 bases in between. This CDR3 is 15 amino acids long. Patients aged 18 to 65 had newly diagnosed hyperthyroidism of under 2 months' duration. Exclusion followed for patients with uncontrolled infection, other autoimmune disease, pregnancy or lactation. Amplified regions were TCR beta CDR3 sequences from RNA transcripts. An initial round of RT-PCR targeting the TCR CDR3 relied on the HTBI primer set. One entry per CDR3 protein, called by TCRdb with MiXCR from the multiplex PCR reads. The data contain approximately 620,000 distinct CDR3 sequences, approximately 13% of them singletons. In the case of this clonotype: The target antigen is unknown.

The specimen sequenced was blood. The clonotype originates from a woman between 25 and 40 years old with Graves' hyperthyroidism that later progressed to Graves' ophthalmopathy. This rearrangement joins TRBV20-1 to TRBJ2-2; weak D call: TRBD2 (6 bases). The DNA for the CDR3 is TGCAGTGCTAGAGATATCGGGGGAACGGCCGGGGAGCTGTTTTTT. Its protein is CSARDIGGTAGELFF.